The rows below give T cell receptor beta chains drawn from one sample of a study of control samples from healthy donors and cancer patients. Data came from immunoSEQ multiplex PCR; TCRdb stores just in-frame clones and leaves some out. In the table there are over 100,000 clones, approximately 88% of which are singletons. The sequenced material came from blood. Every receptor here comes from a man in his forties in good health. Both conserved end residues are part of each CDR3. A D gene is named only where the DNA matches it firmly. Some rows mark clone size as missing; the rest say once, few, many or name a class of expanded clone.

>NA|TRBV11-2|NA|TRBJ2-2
CASSLEARDRTGELFF
TGTGCCAGCAGCTTAGAGGCCAGAGATAGGACCGGGGAGCTGTTTTTT
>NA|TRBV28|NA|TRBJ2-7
CASSLGKRGQYF
TGTGCCAGCAGCTTGGGTAAGAGGGGACAGTACTTC
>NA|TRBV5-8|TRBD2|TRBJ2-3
CASSYLPRGLAGNTQYF
TGTGCCAGCAGCTACCTCCCCAGGGGACTAGCGGGAAATACGCAGTATTTT
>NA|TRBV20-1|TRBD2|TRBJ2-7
CMMGLAGEQYF
TGTATGATGGGACTAGCGGGAGAGCAGTACTTC
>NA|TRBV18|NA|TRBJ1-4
CASSPLSGEKLFF
TGTGCCAGCTCACCACTGTCGGGGGAAAAACTGTTTTTT
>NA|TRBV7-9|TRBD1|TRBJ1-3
CASARQGSGNTIYF
TGTGCCAGCGCAAGACAGGGCTCTGGAAACACCATATATTTT
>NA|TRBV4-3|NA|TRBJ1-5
CASSQEFQEQPQHF
TGCGCCAGCAGCCAAGAGTTCCAGGAGCAGCCCCAGCATTTT
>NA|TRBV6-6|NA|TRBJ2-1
CASSYGYEQFF
TGTGCCAGCAGTTACGGATATGAGCAGTTCTTC
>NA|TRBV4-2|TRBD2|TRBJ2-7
CASSQELAGLYEQYF
TGTGCCAGCAGCCAAGAGCTAGCGGGGCTCTACGAGCAGTACTTC
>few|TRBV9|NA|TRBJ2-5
CASSVGRYETQYF
TGTGCCAGCAGCGTAGGACGGTACGAGACCCAGTACTTC
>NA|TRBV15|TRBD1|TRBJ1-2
CATSRAGGGGYTF
TGTGCCACCAGCAGAGCAGGGGGAGGAGGCTACACCTTC
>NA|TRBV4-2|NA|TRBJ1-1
CASSQEGANTEAFF
TGTGCCAGCAGCCAAGAAGGGGCGAACACTGAAGCTTTCTTT
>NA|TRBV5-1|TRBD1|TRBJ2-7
CASSLGGTAIYEQYF
TGCGCCAGCAGCTTGGGGGGGACAGCCATCTACGAGCAGTACTTC
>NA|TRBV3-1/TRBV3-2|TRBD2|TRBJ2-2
CASSQDSGTSTTAGELFF
TGTGCCAGCAGCCAAGATTCTGGGACTAGCACGACGGCCGGGGAGCTGTTTTTT
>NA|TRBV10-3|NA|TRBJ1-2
CAISVQGGGYTF
TGTGCCATCAGCGTACAGGGAGGCGGCTACACCTTC
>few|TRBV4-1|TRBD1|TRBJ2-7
CASSQPGQASYEQYF
TGCGCCAGCAGCCAACCGGGACAGGCTTCCTACGAGCAGTACTTC
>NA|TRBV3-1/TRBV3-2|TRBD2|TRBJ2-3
CASSQEVLAGGLGTDTQYF
TGTGCCAGCAGCCAAGAGGTGCTAGCGGGGGGGCTGGGCACAGATACGCAGTATTTT
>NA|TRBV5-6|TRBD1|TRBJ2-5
CASSWGQMEETQYF
TGTGCCAGCAGCTGGGGACAGATGGAAGAGACCCAGTACTTC
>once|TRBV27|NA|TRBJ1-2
CASRQQVNYGYTF
TGTGCCAGCAGACAACAGGTGAACTATGGCTACACCTTC
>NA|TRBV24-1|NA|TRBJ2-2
CATSGALRSTGELFF
TGTGCCACCAGTGGAGCCCTACGGTCCACCGGGGAGCTGTTTTTT
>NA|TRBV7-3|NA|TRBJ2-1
CASSFGGSSYNEQFF
TGTGCCAGCAGCTTTGGTGGGAGCTCCTACAATGAGCAGTTCTTC
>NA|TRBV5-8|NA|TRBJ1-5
CASSSQGWSNQPQHF
TGTGCCAGCAGCTCCCAGGGTTGGAGCAATCAGCCCCAGCATTTT
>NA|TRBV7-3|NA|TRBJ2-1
CASSSSPPGEQFF
TGTGCCAGCAGCTCAAGCCCTCCAGGAGAGCAGTTCTTC
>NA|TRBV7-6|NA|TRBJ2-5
CASSLYAGRETQYF
TGTGCCAGCAGCTTATACGCGGGCCGCGAGACCCAGTACTTC
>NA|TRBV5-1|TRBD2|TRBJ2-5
CASSPGLAGNWETQYF
TGCGCCAGCAGCCCCGGACTAGCGGGGAATTGGGAGACCCAGTACTTC
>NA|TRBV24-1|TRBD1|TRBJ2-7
CATSDPGQGAYEQYF
TGTGCCACCAGTGACCCCGGACAGGGGGCCTACGAGCAGTACTTC
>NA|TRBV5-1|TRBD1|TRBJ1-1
CASSPLQGWNTEAFF
TGCGCCAGCAGCCCCCTACAGGGGTGGAACACTGAAGCTTTCTTT
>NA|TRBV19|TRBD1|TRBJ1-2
CASGRQGAVGYTF
TGTGCCAGCGGACGACAGGGGGCAGTTGGCTACACCTTC
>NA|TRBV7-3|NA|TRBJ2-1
CASSPGQRSSYNEQFF
TGTGCCAGCAGCCCGGGACAACGAAGCTCCTACAATGAGCAGTTCTTC
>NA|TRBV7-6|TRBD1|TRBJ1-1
CASSLNTGGNTEAFF
TGTGCCAGCAGCCTCAATACAGGGGGGAACACTGAAGCTTTCTTT
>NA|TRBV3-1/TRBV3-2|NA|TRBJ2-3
CASSQEVRSADTQYF
TGTGCCAGCAGCCAAGAGGTTAGGAGCGCAGATACGCAGTATTTT
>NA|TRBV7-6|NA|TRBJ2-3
CASSPRASTDTQYF
TGTGCCAGCAGCCCCCGTGCTAGCACAGATACGCAGTATTTT
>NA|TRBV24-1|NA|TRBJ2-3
CATRDGTHTQYF
TGTGCCACCAGGGACGGCACACATACGCAGTATTTT
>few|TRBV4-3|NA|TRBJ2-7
CASSQVGQGNSGEQYF
TGCGCCAGCAGCCAAGTCGGCCAGGGTAATTCGGGCGAGCAGTACTTC
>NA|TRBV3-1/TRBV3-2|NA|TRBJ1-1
CASSPGALVTEAFF
TGTGCCAGCAGCCCCGGGGCGCTGGTGACTGAAGCTTTCTTT
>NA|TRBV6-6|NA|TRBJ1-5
CASSYKGQPQHF
TGTGCCAGCAGTTATAAAGGTCAGCCCCAGCATTTT
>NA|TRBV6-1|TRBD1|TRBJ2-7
CASSEETGVLYEQYF
TGTGCCAGCAGTGAAGAGACAGGGGTTTTATACGAGCAGTACTTC
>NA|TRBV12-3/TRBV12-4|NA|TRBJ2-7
CASSHRGEQYF
TGTGCCAGCAGTCACCGGGGGGAGCAGTACTTC
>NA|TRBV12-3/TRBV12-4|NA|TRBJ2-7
CASSSTYEQYF
TGTGCCAGCAGTTCGACCTACGAGCAGTACTTC
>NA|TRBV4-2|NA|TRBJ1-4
CASSQTWDVAYEKLFF
TGTGCCAGCAGCCAAACTTGGGACGTAGCTTATGAAAAACTGTTTTTT
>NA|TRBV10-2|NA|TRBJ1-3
CASSERASGNTIYF
TGCGCCAGCTCCGAAAGGGCCTCTGGAAACACCATATATTTT
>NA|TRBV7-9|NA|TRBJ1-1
CASSFGGNTEAFF
TGTGCCAGCAGCTTTGGGGGGAACACTGAAGCTTTCTTT
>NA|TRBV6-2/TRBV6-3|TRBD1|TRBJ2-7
CASSYSGTATYEQYF
TGTGCCAGCAGTTACTCAGGGACAGCGACCTACGAGCAGTACTTC
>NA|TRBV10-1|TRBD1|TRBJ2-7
CASSEGDRGLSYEQYF
TGCGCCAGCAGTGAAGGGGACAGGGGGCTATCCTACGAGCAGTACTTC
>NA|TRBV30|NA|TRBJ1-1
CAWSVATNTEAFF
TGTGCCTGGAGTGTCGCGACGAACACTGAAGCTTTCTTT
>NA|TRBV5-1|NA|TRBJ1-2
CASSLSQLAYGYTF
TGCGCCAGCAGCTTATCCCAACTCGCCTATGGCTACACCTTC
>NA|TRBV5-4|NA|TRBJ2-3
CASSVASGVTDTQYF
TGTGCCAGCAGCGTGGCATCAGGGGTCACAGATACGCAGTATTTT
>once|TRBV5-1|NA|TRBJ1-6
CASRGDGPDSPLHF
TGCGCCAGCCGCGGAGACGGGCCAGATTCACCCCTCCACTTT
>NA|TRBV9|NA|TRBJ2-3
CASSVAGGGGDTQYF
TGTGCCAGCAGCGTAGCTGGAGGGGGCGGGGATACGCAGTATTTT
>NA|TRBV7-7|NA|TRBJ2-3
CASSLNRGTDTQYF
TGTGCCAGCAGCTTAAACAGAGGTACAGATACGCAGTATTTT
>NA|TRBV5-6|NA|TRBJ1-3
CASSLGQISGNTIYF
TGTGCCAGCAGCTTGGGACAGATCTCTGGAAACACCATATATTTT
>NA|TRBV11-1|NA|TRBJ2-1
CASSLGVAFNNEQFF
TGTGCCAGCAGCTTAGGGGTAGCGTTCAACAATGAGCAGTTCTTC
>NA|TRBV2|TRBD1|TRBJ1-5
CASSGDRIDQPQHF
TGTGCCAGCAGTGGGGACAGGATAGATCAGCCCCAGCATTTT
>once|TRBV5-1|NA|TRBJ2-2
CASSSGGTANTGELFF
TGCGCCAGCAGCTCCGGAGGGACAGCTAACACCGGGGAGCTGTTTTTT
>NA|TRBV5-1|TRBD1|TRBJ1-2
CASSLGQGRYGYTF
TGCGCCAGCAGCTTAGGACAGGGACGGTATGGCTACACCTTC
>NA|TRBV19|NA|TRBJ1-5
CASSMGQGWTQPQHF
TGTGCCAGTAGTATGGGCCAGGGATGGACTCAGCCCCAGCATTTT
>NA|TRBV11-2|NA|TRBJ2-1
CASSYSRGANEQFF
TGTGCCAGCAGCTATAGTCGGGGGGCCAATGAGCAGTTCTTC
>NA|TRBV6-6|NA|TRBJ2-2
CASRPTRGNTGELFF
TGTGCCAGCAGACCGACCAGGGGGAACACCGGGGAGCTGTTTTTT
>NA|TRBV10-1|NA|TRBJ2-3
CASSEKRSGRFTDTQYF
TGCGCCAGCAGTGAGAAGAGGTCAGGGAGGTTCACAGATACGCAGTATTTT
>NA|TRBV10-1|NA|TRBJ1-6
CASTPGAGSYNSPLHF
TGCGCCAGCACCCCGGGGGCGGGGTCCTATAATTCACCCCTCCACTTT